The rows below give T cell receptor beta chains drawn from one sample of a study of blood T cell repertoires in COVID-19. Profiling relied on immunoSEQ multiplex PCR, and the TCRdb table lists in-frame clones only, not all of them. The sample has about 210,000 clones, approximately 85% seen once; the top ten hold approximately 8.1%. The sequenced sample was peripheral blood. The receptor source for this set is a woman in her 50s with active or convalescent COVID-19. Each CDR3 is given with its conserved first and last residue. The order of the fields is clone size, D gene, V gene, J gene, CDR3 DNA, CDR3 protein. D genes are given only for firm matches. Size is omitted from some rows. Given values are once, few, many or a class for expanded clones.

abundance: -; d_gene: -; v_gene: TRBV4-2; j_gene: TRBJ1-5; CDR3nt: TGTGCCAGCAGCCAAGAATGGGGGGGCGATCAGCCCCAGCATTTT; CDR3aa: CASSQEWGGDQPQHF
abundance: -; d_gene: -; v_gene: TRBV29-1; j_gene: TRBJ1-2; CDR3nt: TGCAGCGTTGAAGGAAGGGGGATTAACTATGGCTACACCTTC; CDR3aa: CSVEGRGINYGYTF
abundance: -; d_gene: -; v_gene: TRBV6-1; j_gene: TRBJ2-3; CDR3nt: TGTGCCAGCAGTGAAAGGGGATTTAAGGGGTCCCCCGTGACAGATACGCAGTATTTT; CDR3aa: CASSERGFKGSPVTDTQYF
abundance: -; d_gene: -; v_gene: TRBV24-1; j_gene: TRBJ2-3; CDR3nt: TGTGCCACTTCTGCCGGGTCCATGGATACGCAGTATTTT; CDR3aa: CATSAGSMDTQYF
abundance: -; d_gene: TRBD2; v_gene: TRBV6-5; j_gene: TRBJ2-5; CDR3nt: TGTGCCAGCAGGTTGACTAGCGGGGGGCTAGAGACCCAGTACTTC; CDR3aa: CASRLTSGGLETQYF
abundance: -; d_gene: -; v_gene: TRBV7-6; j_gene: TRBJ1-5; CDR3nt: TGTGCCAGCAGCTTAGCGGGGGGGTTTAGCAATCAGCCCCAGCATTTT; CDR3aa: CASSLAGGFSNQPQHF
abundance: few; d_gene: TRBD1; v_gene: TRBV7-9; j_gene: TRBJ2-1; CDR3nt: TGTGCCAGCAGCGGAATCGGACAGGGACTCTACAATGAGCAGTTCTTC; CDR3aa: CASSGIGQGLYNEQFF
abundance: -; d_gene: -; v_gene: TRBV27; j_gene: TRBJ1-6; CDR3nt: TGTGCCAGCAGTTTATCGACAGGATATAATTCACCCCTCCACTTT; CDR3aa: CASSLSTGYNSPLHF
abundance: -; d_gene: TRBD1; v_gene: TRBV19; j_gene: TRBJ1-1; CDR3nt: TGTGCCAGTAGTAAACTGACAGGGGACACTGAAGCTTTCTTT; CDR3aa: CASSKLTGDTEAFF
abundance: -; d_gene: TRBD2; v_gene: TRBV5-4; j_gene: TRBJ2-3; CDR3nt: TGTGCCAGCCAGGCGGCGGGGGGCACAGATACGCAGTATTTT; CDR3aa: CASQAAGGTDTQYF
abundance: few; d_gene: TRBD1; v_gene: TRBV19; j_gene: TRBJ1-5; CDR3nt: TGTGCCAGTAGTACCGACAGGGCTGGCAATCAGCCCCAGCATTTT; CDR3aa: CASSTDRAGNQPQHF
abundance: -; d_gene: -; v_gene: TRBV9; j_gene: TRBJ2-7; CDR3nt: TGTGCCAGCAGCCTACAGGAGAACTACGAGCAGTACTTC; CDR3aa: CASSLQENYEQYF
abundance: -; d_gene: TRBD1; v_gene: TRBV11-2; j_gene: TRBJ1-1; CDR3nt: TGTGCCAGCAGCTTGGGGACAGGGGGAGCTTTCTTT; CDR3aa: CASSLGTGGAFF
abundance: -; d_gene: TRBD2; v_gene: TRBV27; j_gene: TRBJ2-1; CDR3nt: TGTGCCAGCAGCCAACGGATGAGCGGGGGATACAATGAGCAGTTCTTC; CDR3aa: CASSQRMSGGYNEQFF
abundance: -; d_gene: TRBD1; v_gene: TRBV5-1; j_gene: TRBJ1-1; CDR3nt: TGCGCCAGCAGCTTGGGCCCAGGGGGCTGGGCTGAAGCTTTCTTT; CDR3aa: CASSLGPGGWAEAFF
abundance: -; d_gene: -; v_gene: TRBV5-5; j_gene: TRBJ1-1; CDR3nt: TGTGCCAGCAGTAAGGGGTCCAACACTGAAGCTTTCTTT; CDR3aa: CASSKGSNTEAFF
abundance: few; d_gene: -; v_gene: TRBV27; j_gene: TRBJ1-5; CDR3nt: TGTGCCAGCAGTTTTCGGGGCAATCAGCCCCAGCATTTT; CDR3aa: CASSFRGNQPQHF
abundance: -; d_gene: TRBD2; v_gene: TRBV18; j_gene: TRBJ2-7; CDR3nt: TGTGCCAGCTCACCGCAGGGGCTAGCGGGAGTAAGCGAGCAGTACTTC; CDR3aa: CASSPQGLAGVSEQYF
abundance: -; d_gene: -; v_gene: TRBV6-5; j_gene: TRBJ1-1; CDR3nt: TGTGCCAGTCAGGGCGGCACTGAAGCTTTCTTT; CDR3aa: CASQGGTEAFF